What follows are 5 T cell receptor beta chains derived from one specimen sequenced in a study of cytomegalovirus exposure and HLA in healthy donors. Only in-frame clones appear in the TCRdb table, and some are missing; sequencing was by immunoSEQ multiplex PCR. The data show some 250,000 clones, about nine tenths seen once. The material sequenced was PBMCs. The receptors stem from a woman younger than 45 in good health and CMV-seronegative.

This chain links TRBV23-1 with TRBJ2-1; D is uncertain. TRBV23-1 is designated an ORF whose function remains uncertain. V lost 3 bases to trimming and J lost 7 bases, with 19 bases between them. The CDR3 consists of 16 residues. The CDR3 reads CASSHSQVGGLNEQFF. CDR3 in DNA: TGCGCCAGCAGTCACTCTCAGGTCGGTGGGTTGAATGAGCAGTTCTTC.

In this sample, this clone turned up once. J is TRBJ2-7 and V is TRBV19, with D maybe TRBD2 (6 bases). CDR3 length equals 15 residues. Germline lookup yields CDR1 LNHDA and CDR2 SQIVND (reference sequence). V lost 3 bases and J 4 bases, leaving 16 bases between the germline ends. CDR3 DNA: TGTGCCAGTAGTATGGGAGGAGGGCTATCGTACGAGCAGTACTTC. Encoded protein: CASSMGGGLSYEQYF.

The DNA of the CDR3 is TGTGCCAGCAGCTTAGTTCGACAGTTCAGGATCACCGGGGAGCTGTTTTTT. This encodes CASSLVRQFRITGELFF. The rearrangement links TRBV7-8 to TRBJ2-2, with D perhaps TRBD1 (5 bases). Trimming removed 1 base at V and 4 bases at J, with 16 bases between. The germline CDR1 and CDR2 sequences are SGHVS and FQNEAQ. CDR3 length: 17 residues.

The DNA for the CDR3 is TGTGCCAGCAGCACTCGAGGGGAGACCCAGTACTTC. Translating gives CASSTRGETQYF. The chain combines TRBV7-8 with TRBJ2-5, with TRBD2 as a possible D gene (5 bases). The CDR3 loop spans 12 amino acids. V dropped 5 bases and J dropped 5 bases, with 9 bases sitting between them. Germline V gene lookup returns CDR1 SGHVS and CDR2 FQNEAQ. Based on the CDR3 plus reference TRBV7-8 and TRBJ2-5, the full variable domain is GAGVSQSPRYKVAKRGQDVALRCDPISGHVSLFWYQQALGQGPEFLTYFQNEAQLDKSGLPSDRFFAERPEGSVSTLKIQRTQQEDSAVYLCASSTRGETQYFGPGTRLLVL.

The chain has TRBV7-8 and TRBJ2-7; TRBD2 matches at 10 bases. CDR3 size: 15 residues. Per the germline V gene, CDR1 is SGHVS and CDR2 is FQNEAQ. J lost 2 bases, V lost 5 bases, and 6 bases had no gene match. The CDR3 region has the DNA TGTGCCAGCAGCCCCCGGACTAGCGGACCCTACGAGCAGTACTTC. The encoded protein is CASSPRTSGPYEQYF.